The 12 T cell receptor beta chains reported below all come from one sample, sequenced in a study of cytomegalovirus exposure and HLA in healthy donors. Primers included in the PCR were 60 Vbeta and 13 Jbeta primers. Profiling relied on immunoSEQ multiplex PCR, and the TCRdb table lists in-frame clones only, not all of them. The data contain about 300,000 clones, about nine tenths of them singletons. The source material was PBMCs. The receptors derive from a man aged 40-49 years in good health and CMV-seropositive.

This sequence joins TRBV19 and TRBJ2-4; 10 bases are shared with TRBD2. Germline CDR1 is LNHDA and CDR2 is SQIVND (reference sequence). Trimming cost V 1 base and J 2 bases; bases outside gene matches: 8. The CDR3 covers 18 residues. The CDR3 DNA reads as TGTGCCAGTAGTATAGTTCGAAGCGGGAGGGCCACCAAAAACATTCAGTACTTC. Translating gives CASSIVRSGRATKNIQYF.

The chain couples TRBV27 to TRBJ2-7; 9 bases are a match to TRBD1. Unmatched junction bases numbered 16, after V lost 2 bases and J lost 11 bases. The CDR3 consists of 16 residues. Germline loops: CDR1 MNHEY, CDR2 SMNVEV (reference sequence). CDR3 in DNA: TGTGCCAGCAGTTTACGGGGACAGGGCGGGTCCAGGTGGGAGTACTTC. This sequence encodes CASSLRGQGGSRWEYF.

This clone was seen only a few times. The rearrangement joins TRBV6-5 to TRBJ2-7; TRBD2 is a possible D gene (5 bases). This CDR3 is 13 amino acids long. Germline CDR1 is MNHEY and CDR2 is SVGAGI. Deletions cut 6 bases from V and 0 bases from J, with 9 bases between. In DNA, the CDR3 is TGTGCCAGCAGGGCAACTAGCTCCTACGAGCAGTACTTC. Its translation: CASRATSSYEQYF.

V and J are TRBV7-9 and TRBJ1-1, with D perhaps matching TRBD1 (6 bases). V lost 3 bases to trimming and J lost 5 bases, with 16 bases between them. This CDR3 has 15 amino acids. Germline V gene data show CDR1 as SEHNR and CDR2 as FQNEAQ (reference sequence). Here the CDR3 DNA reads TGTGCCAGCAGCTTTCCTTCGTCGCAGGGGACTGAAGCTTTCTTT. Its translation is CASSFPSSQGTEAFF.

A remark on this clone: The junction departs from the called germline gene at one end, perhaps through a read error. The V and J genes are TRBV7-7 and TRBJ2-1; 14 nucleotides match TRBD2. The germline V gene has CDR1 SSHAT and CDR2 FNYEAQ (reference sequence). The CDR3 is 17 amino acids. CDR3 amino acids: CASSLLPGLAGDNEQFF. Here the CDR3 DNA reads TGTGCTAGCAGCTTACTCCCGGGACTAGCGGGAGACAATGAGCAGTTCTTC.

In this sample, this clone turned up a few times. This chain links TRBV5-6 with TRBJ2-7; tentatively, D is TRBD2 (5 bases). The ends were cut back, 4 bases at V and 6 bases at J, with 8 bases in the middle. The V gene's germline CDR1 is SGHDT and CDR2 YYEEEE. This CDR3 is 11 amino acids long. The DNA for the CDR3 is TGTGCCAGCAGCCACACTAGCGAGCAGTACTTC. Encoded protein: CASSHTSEQYF.

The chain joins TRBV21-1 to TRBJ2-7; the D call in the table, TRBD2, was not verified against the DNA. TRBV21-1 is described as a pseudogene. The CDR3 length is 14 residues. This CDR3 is CASRLLVGRLEQYF. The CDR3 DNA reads TGTGCCAGCCGCCTACTAGTCGGGAGACTCGAGCAGTACTTC.

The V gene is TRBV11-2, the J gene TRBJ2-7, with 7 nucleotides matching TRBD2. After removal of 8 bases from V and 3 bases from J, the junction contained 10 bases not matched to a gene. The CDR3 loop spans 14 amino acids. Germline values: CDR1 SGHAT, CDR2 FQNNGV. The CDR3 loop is CASLRVAGIYEQYF. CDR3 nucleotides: TGTGCCAGCTTACGGGTAGCGGGCATCTACGAGCAGTACTTC.

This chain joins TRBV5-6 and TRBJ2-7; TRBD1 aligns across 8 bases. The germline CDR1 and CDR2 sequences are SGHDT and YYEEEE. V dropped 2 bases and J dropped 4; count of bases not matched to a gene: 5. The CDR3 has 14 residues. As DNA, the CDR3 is TGTGCCAGCAGCTTCCGGACAGGGCGGTACGAGCAGTACTTC. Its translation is CASSFRTGRYEQYF.

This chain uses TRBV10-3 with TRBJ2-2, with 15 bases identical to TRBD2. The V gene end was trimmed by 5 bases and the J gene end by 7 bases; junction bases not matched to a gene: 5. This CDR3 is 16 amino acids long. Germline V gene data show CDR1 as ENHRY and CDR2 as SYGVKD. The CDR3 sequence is CAISFGLAGGVGELFF. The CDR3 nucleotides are TGTGCCATCAGTTTCGGACTAGCGGGAGGGGTCGGGGAGCTGTTTTTT.

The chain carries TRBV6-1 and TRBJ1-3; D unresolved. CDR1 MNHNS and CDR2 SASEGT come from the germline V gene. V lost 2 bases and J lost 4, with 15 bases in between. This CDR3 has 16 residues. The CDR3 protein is CASSERVAGNGNTIYF. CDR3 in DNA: TGTGCCAGCAGTGAACGGGTGGCCGGGAACGGAAACACCATATATTTT.

The chain's CDR3 is CASSVGDRGNSPLHF. The CDR3 DNA is TGTGCCAGTAGTGTGGGAGACAGGGGGAATTCACCCCTCCACTTT. This chain connects TRBV19 to TRBJ1-6; 9 nucleotides match TRBD1. The CDR3 runs 15 residues. Germline values: CDR1 LNHDA, CDR2 SQIVND (reference sequence). The junction had 6 bases not matched to a gene; V was cut back by 5 bases and J by 7 bases. The full variable domain, its missing parts supplied by reference TRBV19 and TRBJ1-6, is DGGITQSPKYLFRKEGQNVTLSCEQNLNHDAMYWYRQDPGQGLRLIYYSQIVNDFQKGDIAEGYSVSREKKESFPLTVTSAQKNPTAFYLCASSVGDRGNSPLHFGNGTRLTVT.